This paragraph covers one T cell receptor beta chain sequence. Its matching antigen is unknown. Donor samples were obtained from healthy Caucasian individuals from Russia, aged 6 to 90. The draw of peripheral blood yielded about 10 milliliters from each donor. Per the germline V gene, CDR1 is SGHRS and CDR2 is YFSETQ. Trimming removed 7 bases at V and 0 bases at J, with 16 bases between. This CDR3 comprises 16 residues. The source of the sample is a study of blood T cells in healthy people across ages. Study-wide findings and caveats: Naive CD4+ cell counts and diversity both ran higher in long-lived than in aged donors.

With a J-beta primer mix and a sample-barcoded 5' primer, a second PCR ran roughly 6 to 12 cycles. TCRdb re-derived calls from the 5' RACE reads in MiXCR, one entry per CDR3 protein. The sample carries 700,000 to 900,000 distinct CDR3 sequences, about a quarter recorded once. The data were also submitted as part of a second study, on T cells of mothers and their children. As reported in that work: The study obtained over 8.5 million TCR beta CDR3 reads per mother and 2.5 million to 3.5 million per child.

This TCR derives from a boy younger than 18 in good health. The J gene is TRBJ2-2, the V gene TRBV5-1, with D perhaps matching TRBD1 (6 bases). Sequences were obtained from blood. CDR3 in amino acids: CASGVVQGTNTGELFF. CDR3 bases: TGCGCCAGCGGGGTCGTGCAGGGGACGAACACCGGGGAGCTGTTTTTT.